This TCR beta chain was observed in a study of cytomegalovirus exposure and HLA in healthy donors (dated by TCRdb to the late 2010s). Background for the entire study: An earlier analysis of several hundred of the donors reported under 300 Gb of sequence data and roughly 120 million unique TCR beta sequences obtained from about 170 million T cells. An early release that covered about 640 HLA-typed donors contained approximately 300 gigabases of sequencing data and about 93 million unique TCR sequences. Of the 398 genotyped donors, roughly 80% fell in the genetic ancestry cluster associated with self-reported Caucasian donors. The study was designed to test whether signatures of past pathogen exposure could be identified by cataloging public T cell receptors. Using immunosequencing, the study profiled T cell repertoires from fewer than 850 subjects and related those repertoires to cytomegalovirus serostatus. Besides the first cohort of approximately 710 subjects, a separate validation cohort made up of roughly 120 different subjects was used. To predict cytomegalovirus infection status, the study combined high-throughput TCR immunosequencing, statistical association of individual TCRs with disease status, and machine learning. In a later analysis, previously published TCR beta repertoires from hundreds of donors were re-analyzed and high-resolution HLA genotyping was added so that TCR occurrence patterns could be studied. Rather than using new phenotypic data, the later analysis identified candidate immune exposures from TCR beta sequences and from how often those sequences occurred across donors. An earlier analysis of approximately 580 of the donors used high-throughput TCR beta sequencing to judge whether each TCR beta V gene segment behaved as functional or pseudogenic. Donor age, sex, ethnicity and CMV serostatus were collected together with the repertoire data. In a later genetic analysis, genome-wide SNP genotypes for about 60% of the 666 donors were used, and that subset was treated as a discovery cohort. All discovery cohort repertoires had been generated using a single sequencing platform. HLA typing covered class I and class II loci at four-digit resolution. The number of typed donors differed by locus: roughly 620-630 for A, B, C, DRB1 and DQB1; approximately 540 for DQA1; 606 for DPA1; and about 470 for DPB1. Because of strong linkage in the cohort, roughly five DR-DQ haplotypes were treated as single units for association and clustering. Across approximately 400 genotyped donors of the cohort, an average of about 240,000 unique TCR beta nucleotide sequences per donor were sequenced, and roughly a sixth of those sequences were non-productive. What the research found in general, with its limitations: A total of some 180 TCR beta chains were listed by the study as associated with cytomegalovirus. The sequencing pipeline was judged likely to have produced a cluster of highly shared sequence variants as a technical artifact. The only immune exposure information available for the cohort was CMV serostatus. An earlier analysis of some 560 of the donors showed that most TCR beta V segments appeared in productive rearrangements either about 87% or about 30% of the time, which broadly matched IMGT annotations. According to a later analysis, parvovirus B19, influenza, CMV and Epstein-Barr virus appeared linked to several top co-occurrence clusters. Because counts were too low, roughly 17 rarely observed V segments, including chromosome 9 orphons, were left out of the earlier analysis of some 600 of the donors. In a later analysis, TCR association rates were found to vary across HLA loci, with the most associated TCRs seen for DRB1 alleles and the fewest for HLA-C alleles. The presence/absence analyses assumed that sequencing depth was roughly uniform across donors, and that assumption may not be true. Linkage disequilibrium might explain the correlated functional status among segregating V segments, but an unknown experimental factor could not be ruled out. Three of the identified cytomegalovirus-associated TCR beta chains were confirmed in vitro to be specific for cytomegalovirus antigens. A further reported finding was that TCR beta sequences accurately predicted the HLA-A and HLA-B alleles for most subjects in the first cohort. Because some donors lacked HLA typing at each locus, the association tests relied only on the typed subset. In a later genetic analysis, fewer N-insertions in productive TCRs were reported among donors in an Asian-associated ancestry cluster than the approximately 630-donor mean. The authors suggested that the approach could potentially be generalized to other disease states and immunological phenotypes. Cytomegalovirus status was reported to be diagnosed by the classifier with high specificity and sensitivity in both the original and validation cohorts. A later analysis found that HLA-associated TCR beta chains were more clonally expanded and had lower generation probabilities than equally common non-associated chains. In this cohort, only TCR beta chains were sequenced, and detectable features were limited by the absence of alpha or paired-chain data. A later genetic analysis associated a missense DCLRE1C variant with V-gene and J-gene trimming of TCR beta chains, and an independent cohort replicated the association. Some IMGT-functional V segments, including TRBV6-2 and TRBV6-3, could not be told apart with the 87-base-pair reads, so those segments were excluded. When HLA alleles, especially DR and DQ, strongly co-occurred, attributing TCR associations to individual alleles was difficult. Most TCR sequences were seen in very few donors, while some public TCRs were found in many individuals. Specific HLA alleles were associated with over 15,000 TCR beta sequences at a false discovery rate of 0.05 in a later analysis. A later analysis found that most CMV-associated TCR beta chains appeared HLA-restricted, with HLA associations seemingly driven largely by CMV exposure.

About this clone: What this receptor recognizes is not known. No base quality values were provided; no much bigger clone lies one nucleotide off.

The cohort consisted of more than 650 healthy bone marrow donors. At the time of sampling, all cohort members were nominally healthy, though unrecorded immune exposures were likely present. CMV serostatus was recorded as positive for 289 and negative for about 50% of the 666 cohort members, whereas no CMV serostatus was recorded for the donor in question. Each donor provided a peripheral blood sample, and peripheral blood mononuclear cells were used for TCR beta sequencing. Genomic DNA extraction from the blood cell samples was performed with the Qiagen DNeasy Blood Extraction Kit. The method behind the library was the immunoSEQ multiplex PCR assay. A mixture of 60 forward primers for TCR Vbeta segments and 13 reverse primers for TCR Jbeta segments was used in the multiplex PCR. The CDR3 region of rearranged TCR beta genes was amplified from genomic DNA with a multiplex PCR assay. On the Illumina HiSeq System, the amplified TCR beta libraries were sequenced as 87-base-pair reads. The published analysis was carried out like this. In a later analysis, tens of millions of unique TCR beta chains were counted across the roughly 610 repertoires, and around 10 million of these chains were shared by at least two donors. Raw reads were error-corrected and collapsed into unique sequences with a nearest-neighbor algorithm that merged closely related sequences to remove PCR and sequencing errors. V, D and J gene segments were assigned by aligning CDR3 sequences to IMGT reference sequences. For a sequence to be retained, at least a six-nucleotide match to both a V gene segment and a J gene segment was required. A rearrangement counted as productive if the CDR3 had no stop codons and remained in frame with V and J, and every other rearrangement counted as non-productive. CDR3 was defined according to IMGT convention as the region running from the second conserved V-encoded cysteine to the conserved J-encoded phenylalanine. The earlier analysis of more than 450 of the donors excluded sequences that lacked an unambiguous match to a single V gene segment. In an earlier analysis of roughly 600 of the donors, a V segment was called functional when productive rearrangements were above 56.7%, and segregating when the standard deviation between donors exceeded 5%. A statistical classification framework was developed to diagnose cytomegalovirus status using the catalog of TCR beta chain sequences. In a later analysis, V and J genes were assigned by comparing TCR nucleotide sequences against IMGT/GENE-DB human TR gene sequences. Using the TCRdist pipeline, a later analysis assigned CDR3 sequences along with most-parsimonious VDJ recombination scenarios. In a later analysis, each TCR beta chain was defined by its CDR3 amino acid sequence together with its V-gene family, and reads lacking a unique V-gene family were excluded. A later analysis removed 550 to 700 highly shared, low-generation-probability nucleotide sequences to deal with suspected cross-contamination and a sequencing artifact. In a later analysis, a clonal expansion index was calculated for each public chain from normalized within-repertoire ranks of inferred template counts. Generation probabilities in a later analysis came from a VDJ recombination model fitted to out-of-frame rearrangements, and those results were checked against IGoR. In a later analysis, hypergeometric tests were used to score TCR-TCR, TCR-HLA and TCR-CMV co-occurrence, with a repertoire-size bias correction applied to TCR pairs. A later analysis estimated false discovery rates by permuting HLA or CMV assignments 20 times. In a later analysis, co-occurring TCRs were grouped with DBSCAN, and TCRdist sequence similarity was added when clustering was performed within HLA-allele-positive subsets. Co-occurrence clustering excluded repertoires with fewer than 30,000 or more than 120,000 public chains, plus five with anomalous nucleotide sharing. In TCRdb, the immuneACCESS table is reduced to in-frame sequences with V and J assigned. These tables do not hold every clone; where another copy was compared, an unresolved V gene accounts for under half, and the others remain unexplained. The V and J calls and the clone size are those of that table, but D and trimming were determined from the DNA. The sample profile shows around 70,000 clones; over 70% of them were found once. More than 9.5% of the sample rests with the top ten.

Trimming takes 4 bases off V and 4 bases off J; junction bases not matched to a gene: 2. Inclusive of the bounding cysteine and phenylalanine, the CDR3 is 13 residues long. The CDR3 DNA has 39 bases and is translated from base 1. CDR1 and CDR2 are read off the germline V gene as SGHVS and FNYEAQ. The sequenced sample consisted of PBMCs. This receptor was taken from a human donor in good health. This sequence uses TRBV7-6 and TRBJ2-7, with TRBD1 identical over 9 junction bases. The CDR3 corresponds to CASSWGQGYEQYF. The sequenced DNA is TGTGCCAGCAGCTGGGGACAGGGATACGAGCAGTACTTC. Beyond the CDR3, the reference TRBV7-6 and TRBJ2-7 genes provide the residues; the full variable domain reads: GAGVSQSPRYKVTKRGQDVALRCDPISGHVSLYWYRQALGQGPEFLTYFNYEAQQDKSGLPNDRFSAERPEGSISTLTIQRTEQRDSAMYRCASSWGQGYEQYFGPGTRLTVT.